This is a list of T cell receptor beta chains from one sample in a study of graft-versus-host responses after intestinal transplantation. What these receptors recognize is not known. Libraries were prepared by immunoSEQ multiplex PCR; TCRdb keeps only in-frame clonotypes and omits some of them. The sample lists about 100,000 clones, under 95% occurring once. The material sequenced was unstimulated CD8+ T cells sorted from spleen or lymph node cells, taken before intestinal transplant. These receptors all stem from a human donor who received an intestinal transplant. The CDR3 runs from the conserved cysteine through the conserved F or W. The order of the fields is clone size, V gene, D gene, J gene, CDR3 DNA, CDR3 protein. A D gene is named only where the DNA matches it firmly. Only some rows state a clone size, as once, few, many or a class for expanded clones.

NA	TRBV13	TRBD1	TRBJ2-3	TGTGCCAGCAGCTCCCGGACAGGGGGTGGTACAGATACGCAGTATTTT	CASSSRTGGGTDTQYF
NA	TRBV7-9	NA	TRBJ2-4	TGTGCCAGCAGCTTAGATTCACCTTTAGCCAAAAACATTCAGTACTTC	CASSLDSPLAKNIQYF
NA	TRBV6-5	NA	TRBJ1-2	TGTGCCAGCTTGCGCGGATTAGGCGGCTACACCTTC	CASLRGLGGYTF
NA	TRBV9	NA	TRBJ1-4	TGTGCCAGCAGCGTAGAGAGTAATGAAAAACTGTTTTTT	CASSVESNEKLFF
NA	TRBV2	TRBD2	TRBJ2-7	TGTGCCAGCAGTGACTCTAGCGGGAGAACCTACGAGCAGTACTTC	CASSDSSGRTYEQYF
NA	TRBV25-1	TRBD2	TRBJ2-5	TGTGCCAGCAGTGAACGCGGGGGTAGAGAGACCCAGTACTTC	CASSERGGRETQYF
NA	TRBV6-6	NA	TRBJ2-3	TGTGCCAGCAGTTTCGGTAGCACAGATACGCAGTATTTT	CASSFGSTDTQYF
few	TRBV6-1	NA	TRBJ2-6	TGTGCCAGCAGTGAAGAAGGGTCTGGGGCCAACGTCCTGACTTTC	CASSEEGSGANVLTF
NA	TRBV6-5	NA	TRBJ2-7	TGTGCCAGCACCGCTGGTAGCGGCTCTTACGAGCAGTACTTC	CASTAGSGSYEQYF
NA	TRBV7-3	NA	TRBJ2-3	TGTGCCAGCAGCTTCGAGGTGGCTAGCACAGATACGCAGTATTTT	CASSFEVASTDTQYF
NA	TRBV2	NA	TRBJ2-7	TGTGCCAGCAGTGACGGTTACGAGCAGTACTTC	CASSDGYEQYF
NA	TRBV6-1	NA	TRBJ2-2	TGTGCCAGCAGATTGGGGGTATCGGAGCTGTTTTTT	CASRLGVSELFF
NA	TRBV4-1	NA	TRBJ2-7	TGCGCCAGCAGCCAAGGAATGACCCTAGTGCGAACCTACGAGCAGTACTTC	CASSQGMTLVRTYEQYF
NA	TRBV6-8	NA	TRBJ2-7	TGTGCCAGCAGTGAAGGGGACACCTCCTACGAGCAGTACTTC	CASSEGDTSYEQYF
NA	TRBV6-5	NA	TRBJ2-1	TGTGCCAGCATTTCACAGGGCGGTGTTAATGAGCAGTTCTTC	CASISQGGVNEQFF
NA	TRBV20-1	NA	TRBJ2-3	TGCAGTGCGCTGGAAACAGATACGCAGTATTTT	CSALETDTQYF
once	TRBV6-5	NA	TRBJ2-1	TGTGCCAGCAGTTATAGGGGAGACGGGACTTACAATGAGCAGTTCTTC	CASSYRGDGTYNEQFF
few	TRBV10-3	NA	TRBJ2-7	TGTGCCATCAGTGGCGGGACACCACACTACGAGCAGTACTTC	CAISGGTPHYEQYF
NA	TRBV7-9	NA	TRBJ2-7	TGTGCCAGCAGCTTCAACCCTCGACAGGGAGGGGGGGTCGAGCAGTACTTC	CASSFNPRQGGGVEQYF
NA	TRBV6-1	NA	TRBJ2-1	TGTGCCAGCAGTGAAGTCGGCTTGGACCTTTACAATGAGCAGTTCTTC	CASSEVGLDLYNEQFF
NA	TRBV7-6	TRBD2	TRBJ2-3	TGTGCCAGCAGCTCCGGACTAGCGGGACTGTCGTATTTT	CASSSGLAGLSYF
NA	TRBV6-5	NA	TRBJ2-1	TGTGCCAGCAGCCCTGGACCCGGGGAGAGTCTCGAGCAGTTCTTC	CASSPGPGESLEQFF
NA	TRBV11-3	NA	TRBJ1-4	TGTGCCAGCAGCCCGTCGGCTGAAAAACTGTTTTTT	CASSPSAEKLFF
NA	TRBV25-1	NA	TRBJ2-5	TGTGCCAGCACTAACGAAGAGACCCAGTACTTC	CASTNEETQYF
NA	TRBV11-2	TRBD2	TRBJ2-1	TGTGCCAGCAGCTTATTAGCGGGAGGAATGGATGAGCAGTTCTTC	CASSLLAGGMDEQFF
once	TRBV5-1	TRBD2	TRBJ2-5	TGCGCCAGCAGTAGGTCTAGCGGGGAACCCCCAGAGACCCAGTACTTC	CASSRSSGEPPETQYF
once	TRBV19	NA	TRBJ2-7	TGTGCCAGTAGTATCCATACAGGGCCGTCCTACGAGCAGTACTTC	CASSIHTGPSYEQYF
NA	TRBV13	TRBD2	TRBJ2-1	TGTGCCAGCAGCCCGGAGGGAGTAGCGGGAAGCAATGAGCAGTTCTTC	CASSPEGVAGSNEQFF
NA	TRBV6-5	NA	TRBJ2-1	TGTGCCAGCAGTTACGCCAGGGGCAATGAGCAGTTCTTC	CASSYARGNEQFF
NA	TRBV6-6	TRBD1	TRBJ2-5	TGTGCCAGCAGTAGCCAGGGGGAGTTGGAGACCCAGTACTTC	CASSSQGELETQYF
NA	TRBV4-3	TRBD1	TRBJ1-1	TGCGCCAGCAGCCACCCGGGACAGGGGAACACTGAAGCTTTCTTT	CASSHPGQGNTEAFF
NA	TRBV4-1	TRBD2	TRBJ2-3	TGCGCCAGCAGCCAACTATCCGCGGGAGGGCGATCAGATACGCAGTATTTT	CASSQLSAGGRSDTQYF
NA	TRBV5-5	TRBD2	TRBJ2-7	TGTGCCAGCAGCGCCGCCGGGACTAGCGGCATCTACGAGCAGTACTTC	CASSAAGTSGIYEQYF
NA	TRBV11-2	NA	TRBJ2-5	TGTGCCAGCAGCTTATGGCTAGGAGAAGAGACCCAGTACTTC	CASSLWLGEETQYF
NA	TRBV6-5	NA	TRBJ1-2	TGTGCCAGCAGCTCAGGGTTTTATGGCTACACCTTC	CASSSGFYGYTF
NA	TRBV7-6	TRBD1	TRBJ2-7	TGTGCCAGCAGCTCCCTACCGGGACAGACCGACGAGCAGTACTTC	CASSSLPGQTDEQYF
NA	TRBV25-1	TRBD1	TRBJ1-2	TGTGCCAGCAGTGAATATGGGGACAGGGAGTCTTATGGCTACACCTTC	CASSEYGDRESYGYTF
NA	TRBV7-9	NA	TRBJ1-3	TGTGCCAGCAGCTTCTCAGAACCTGGAAACACCATATATTTT	CASSFSEPGNTIYF
NA	TRBV7-6	NA	TRBJ2-7	TGTGCCAGCAGCTGGGAGGACGACCCACCGGACGAGCAGTACTTC	CASSWEDDPPDEQYF
once	TRBV11-2	NA	TRBJ2-1	TGTGCCAGCAGCTTCCCGGGGCGAGAGCAGTTCTTC	CASSFPGREQFF
NA	TRBV30	NA	TRBJ2-3	TGTGCCTGGAGTGACGGAGGGAGAAGCAACACAGATACGCAGTATTTT	CAWSDGGRSNTDTQYF
NA	TRBV13	NA	TRBJ2-7	TGTGCCAGCAGCTTAGCCGGACTTGCCTACGAGCAGTACTTC	CASSLAGLAYEQYF
once	TRBV4-1	TRBD1	TRBJ1-1	TGCGCCAGCAGCCAAGGAGACAGGGAGGGGGGCACTGAAGCTTTCTTT	CASSQGDREGGTEAFF
NA	TRBV5-4	NA	TRBJ2-5	TGTGCCAGCACCAACCTAAGGGACTTCCAAGAGACCCAGTACTTC	CASTNLRDFQETQYF
NA	TRBV5-1	NA	TRBJ2-1	TGCGCCAGCAGCTTGGGAGGGTACAATGAGCAGTTCTTC	CASSLGGYNEQFF
NA	TRBV5-1	NA	TRBJ1-4	TGCGCCAGCAGCTCTGCGGGGGGCATTGAAAAACTGTTTTTT	CASSSAGGIEKLFF
few	TRBV19	TRBD1	TRBJ1-4	TGTGCCAGTAGTACACTGACAGGGCGGGGTGAAAAACTGTTTTTT	CASSTLTGRGEKLFF